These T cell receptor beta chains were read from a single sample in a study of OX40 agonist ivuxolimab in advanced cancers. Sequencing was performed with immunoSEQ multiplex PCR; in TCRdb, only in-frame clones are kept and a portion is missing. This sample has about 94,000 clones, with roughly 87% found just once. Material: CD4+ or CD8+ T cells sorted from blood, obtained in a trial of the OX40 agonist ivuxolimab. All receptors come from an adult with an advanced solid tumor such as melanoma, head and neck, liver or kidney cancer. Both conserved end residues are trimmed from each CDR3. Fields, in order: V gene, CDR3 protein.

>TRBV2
ASRALVDTQY
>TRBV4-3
ASSRSQPGTSGGMGDTQY
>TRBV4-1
ASSQEEGGRQLAKNIQY
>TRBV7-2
ASTTETGSGTEAF
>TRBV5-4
ASSSDRAKESPLH
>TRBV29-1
SATRGTGGSDIQY
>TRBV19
ASSIRGSGEKLF
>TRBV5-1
ASSPQQGASADTQY
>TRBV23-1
ASSPTPGTEAF
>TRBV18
ASSPQRGQGAYEQY
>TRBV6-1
ASTTGGGNYGYT